One and the same sample provided the 21 T cell receptor beta chains below, sequenced in a study of T cells in Graves' hyperthyroidism and ophthalmopathy. RNA transcripts gave rise to amplified TCR beta CDR3 regions. Using the HTBI primer set, a first-round RT-PCR was run on the TCR CDR3. TCRdb re-derived calls from the multiplex PCR reads in MiXCR, one entry per CDR3 protein. Found here are about 350,000 distinct CDR3 sequences, around 18% of them singletons; the top ten hold around 16%. Material: blood. These receptors came from a woman aged 40 to 50 with Graves' ophthalmopathy.

This clonotype has ten or more counts. The V call is TRBV6-2 or TRBV6-3, the J call TRBJ2-7, with D perhaps matching TRBD2 (5 bases). Trimming stripped 2 bases from V and 9 bases from J, with 11 bases between. Germline V gene sequence: CDR1 MNHEY, CDR2 SVGEGT. The CDR3 length is 12 residues. The CDR3 here is CASSYSEGRQYF. In nucleotides, the CDR3 is TGTGCCAGCAGTTACAGTGAGGGCCGGCAGTACTTC.

In this sample, this clonotype turned up many times. The J gene is TRBJ2-7, the V gene TRBV6-2 or TRBV6-3, with TRBD1 identical over 8 bases. Germline loops: CDR1 MNHEY, CDR2 SVGEGT. This CDR3 is 19 amino acids long. V shed 8 bases, J shed 3 bases, and the junction held 24 bases outside the gene matches. For the CDR3, the DNA is TGTGCCAGCTATACATGGACCCCGTCTAACAGGGGGAAAGGCTACGAGCAGTACTTC. Translated, it gives CASYTWTPSNRGKGYEQYF.

This clonotype was counted many times. This chain joins TRBV9 and TRBJ1-1; D possibly corresponds to TRBD1 (5 bases). This CDR3 region has 16 residues. Per the germline V gene, CDR1 is SGDLS and CDR2 is YYNGEE. Trimming removed 4 bases from V and 4 bases from J, with 20 bases in between. The chain's CDR3 is CASSPRGDGRTTEAFF. For the CDR3, the DNA is TGTGCCAGCAGCCCGCGCGGGGACGGCCGGACCACTGAAGCTTTCTTT.

This clonotype was seen repeatedly, ten times or more. The genes are TRBV29-1 and TRBJ2-2; perhaps TRBD1 as D (5 bases). The ends were cut back, 7 bases at V and 0 bases at J, with 12 bases in the middle. Germline lookup yields CDR1 SQVTM and CDR2 ANQGSEA. This CDR3 is 14 amino acids long. The CDR3 loop is CSASKTANTGELFF. DNA for the CDR3: TGCAGCGCCTCAAAGACAGCGAACACCGGGGAGCTGTTTTTT.

This clonotype showed up many times. The CDR3 DNA follows: TGCGCCAGCAGCTTGGGAGGGGTGGTGAACACTGAAGCTTTCTTT. It codes for CASSLGGVVNTEAFF. The V gene is TRBV5-1, the J gene TRBJ1-1; TRBD1 is a possible D gene (5 bases). The germline CDR1 and CDR2 sequences are SGHRS and YFSETQ. This CDR3 is built from 15 residues. V was pared by 0 bases and J by 0 bases, with 9 bases between.

This clonotype showed up many times. The V and J genes are TRBV6-4 and TRBJ2-1; 7 bases match TRBD2. V was clipped by 0 bases and J by 8 bases; unmatched bases: 4. Germline loops: CDR1 MRHNA, CDR2 SNTAGT. This CDR3 contains 14 residues. The chain's CDR3 is CASSDSGGRDEQFF. CDR3 DNA: TGTGCCAGCAGTGACTCGGGAGGGAGGGATGAGCAGTTCTTC.

The table lists this clonotype with many counts. The rearrangement uses TRBV6-5 and TRBJ2-5, with TRBD2 matching over 7 bases. CDR1 and CDR2 from the germline V gene are MNHEY and SVGAGI. V gave up 10 bases and J gave up 4 bases; unmatched junction bases: 15. This CDR3 region has 15 residues. The DNA for the CDR3 is TGTGCCACAAAGAGGGAGGGAGACTTACGAGAGACCCAGTACTTC. It yields the protein CATKREGDLRETQYF.

The V call is TRBV12-3 or TRBV12-4, the J call TRBJ2-5; possibly TRBD1 for D (6 bases). V shed 6 bases and J shed 1 base, with 15 bases lying between them. The length of the CDR3 is 15 residues. The CDR3 coding sequence is TGTGCCAGCAGCCGCACCGGACAGCCCCAAGAGACCCAGTACTTC. Translated, it gives CASSRTGQPQETQYF.

The V gene is TRBV6-5, the J gene TRBJ1-2; D is undetermined. The V and J ends lost 0 bases and 1 base respectively, with 15 bases between them. The CDR3 length is 17 residues. In germline, CDR1 is MNHEY, CDR2 SVGAGI. The CDR3 coding sequence is TGTGCCAGCAGTTACTCACCGGGCACCAGAAATAACTATGGCTACACCTTC. Its protein is CASSYSPGTRNNYGYTF.

This clonotype came up many times. V usage is TRBV20-1 and J usage is TRBJ1-1, with 9 bases matching TRBD1. Looked up from germline, CDR1 is DFQATT and CDR2 is SNEGSKA (reference sequence). The CDR3 is made up of 11 amino acids. V dropped 5 bases and J dropped 7; count of bases not matched to a gene: 2. CDR3 in DNA: TGCAGTGCTGACAGGGGGATTGAAGCTTTCTTT. Residues: CSADRGIEAFF.

This clonotype was detected ten times or more. The chain links TRBV19 to TRBJ1-5; 9 bases align to TRBD1. From germline, CDR1 is LNHDA and CDR2 SQIVND (reference sequence). The CDR3 length is 15 residues. V shed 6 bases, J shed 9 bases, and the junction held 12 bases outside the gene matches. CDR3 protein: CASRGLTGGAGPQHF. CDR3 bases: TGTGCCAGTAGGGGCCTAACAGGGGGCGCCGGGCCCCAGCATTTT. Full variable domain (rest looked up from reference TRBV19 and TRBJ1-5): DGGITQSPKYLFRKEGQNVTLSCEQNLNHDAMYWYRQDPGQGLRLIYYSQIVNDFQKGDIAEGYSVSREKKESFPLTVTSAQKNPTAFYLCASRGLTGGAGPQHFGDGTRLSIL.

The chain joins TRBV2 to TRBJ2-7; D unclear. Deletions cut 5 bases from V and 1 base from J, with 12 bases between. This CDR3 region has 14 residues. The germline CDR1 and CDR2 sequences are SNHLY and FYNNEI. In DNA form, the CDR3 reads TGTGCCAGCAGTAATAGCCAACTATCCTACGAGCAGTACTTC. It yields the protein CASSNSQLSYEQYF. Drawing the rest from reference TRBV2 and TRBJ2-7, the complete variable domain is EPEVTQTPSHQVTQMGQEVILRCVPISNHLYFYWYRQILGQKVEFLVSFYNNEISEKSEIFDDQFSVERPDGSNFTLKIRSTKLEDSAMYFCASSNSQLSYEQYFGPGTRLTVT.

Ten or more counts support this clonotype. The chain joins TRBV6-1 to TRBJ1-3; D possibly corresponds to TRBD1 (6 bases). The CDR3 extends over 14 amino acids. CDR1 and CDR2 (germline): MNHNS, SASEGT. V was cut by 5 bases and J by 4 bases, with 12 bases left in between. The CDR3 bases are TGTGCCAGCAGTAAACAGGGTCCCGGAAACACCATATATTTT. Amino acid sequence: CASSKQGPGNTIYF.

This clonotype was counted at least ten times. The CDR3 nucleotides read TGTGCCAGCAGTTACGCGACGGAGGAAGAGACCCAGTACTTC. The encoded protein is CASSYATEEETQYF. This sequence joins TRBV6-5 and TRBJ2-5; tentatively, D is TRBD2 (5 bases). The V gene lost 2 bases and the J gene lost 3 bases, with 10 bases spanning the gap. This CDR3 is built from 14 residues. Germline CDR1 reads MNHEY; CDR2 reads SVGAGI.

This clonotype was seen many times. V gene TRBV2 combines with J gene TRBJ2-3, with 7 bases fitting TRBD2. J was trimmed by 2 bases and V by 6 bases; bases with no gene match: 8. The CDR3 extends over 15 amino acids. CDR1 SNHLY and CDR2 FYNNEI come from the germline V gene. This chain's CDR3 is CASRGGEFHTDTQYF. The CDR3 bases are TGTGCCAGCAGGGGGGGGGAATTTCACACAGATACGCAGTATTTT.

This clonotype was found many times. This sequence joins TRBV30 and TRBJ2-5, with D possibly being TRBD1 (5 bases). Trimming took 0 bases from V and 2 from J, leaving 10 bases between them. Germline values: CDR1 GTSNPN, CDR2 SVGIG (reference sequence). The CDR3 sequence is 14 residues long. In DNA, the CDR3 is TGTGCCTGGAGTGTGACAGCTTTACAAGAGACCCAGTACTTC. As protein: CAWSVTALQETQYF.

This clonotype was seen only a few times. The chain carries TRBV12-3 or TRBV12-4 and TRBJ2-3; weak D call: TRBD1 (5 bases). The CDR3 runs to 16 residues. V was cut by 1 base and J by 1 base, with 12 bases left in between. The chain's CDR3 is CASSLGQGSRTDTQYF. CDR3 DNA: TGTGCCAGCAGTTTAGGGCAGGGATCGCGCACAGATACGCAGTATTTT.

At least ten counts were recorded for this clonotype. The chain links TRBV27 to TRBJ2-2; 11 nucleotides line up with TRBD2. This CDR3 region has 15 residues. The V segment lost 0 bases and the J segment 8 bases; nucleotides outside the gene matches: 2. The germline gives CDR1 MNHEY, CDR2 SMNVEV (reference sequence). The CDR3 loop is CASSLSRLAGGELFF. DNA of the CDR3: TGTGCCAGCAGTTTATCCCGACTAGCGGGAGGGGAGCTGTTTTTT.

This clonotype was picked up many times. The chain is built from TRBV12-3 or TRBV12-4 and TRBJ1-2, with TRBD1 as a possible D gene (5 bases). The CDR3 spans 14 residues. The V and J ends lost 3 bases and 3 bases respectively, with 11 bases between them. In DNA form, the CDR3 reads TGTGCCAGCAGTTTGGGGGGAGGAGACTATGGCTACACCTTC. Translation: CASSLGGGDYGYTF.

The sample holds many counts of this clonotype. This rearrangement joins TRBV28 to TRBJ1-5; 7 nucleotides agree with TRBD1. Germline assignment: CDR1 MDHEN and CDR2 SYDVKM. Trimming took 6 bases from V and 2 from J; bases not matched to a gene: 10. The length of the CDR3 is 16 residues. Here the CDR3 DNA reads TGTGCCAGCAGCCCCCGGGGGACAGCGGGCAATCAGCCCCAGCATTTT. Amino acids: CASSPRGTAGNQPQHF.

This clonotype was picked up many times. The V call is TRBV19, the J call TRBJ2-7; TRBD2 matches 12 bases. Germline V lookup: CDR1 LNHDA, CDR2 SQIVND (reference sequence). V lost 0 bases, J lost 3 bases, and 12 bases stayed unmatched. The length of the CDR3 is 19 residues. CDR3 in amino acids: CASSIDLGQRLAGVYEQYF. The CDR3, as DNA: TGTGCCAGTAGTATAGATCTCGGACAGCGACTAGCGGGAGTCTACGAGCAGTACTTC.